This T cell receptor beta chain was documented in a study of T cells in Graves' hyperthyroidism and ophthalmopathy. Not enrolled were patients with uncontrolled infection, other autoimmune disease, pregnancy or lactation. Fresh peripheral blood, 7.5 to 10 ml, yielded the PBMCs. CDR1 is MNHNS, CDR2 SASEGT, per germline. This CDR3 spans 16 amino acids. The investigators amplified TCR beta CDR3 regions from RNA transcripts. TCR CDR3 underwent first-round RT-PCR with the HTBI primer set. TCRdb called the multiplex PCR reads again in MiXCR, with one record for every CDR3 protein. The table includes some 500,000 distinct CDR3 sequences, around a quarter detected once. This clonotype was found many times. Germline is not matched at one junction end, which may reflect a read error.

Sample: blood. This receptor was identified in a woman in her 30s with Graves' ophthalmopathy. The chain carries TRBV6-1 and TRBJ2-2; tentative D call: TRBD2 (6 bases). CDR3 DNA sequence: TGTGCCAGCAGTCAAGACAGTTTCGCGAACACCGGGGGGCTGTTTTTT. Protein sequence: CASSQDSFANTGGLFF.